The present entry profiles one T cell receptor beta chain with its context. Its recognized antigen is unknown. No base qualities exist here, and no much larger clone lies one base off it. The cohort consisted of 600 to 750 healthy bone marrow donors. All cohort members were sampled while nominally healthy, although unrecorded immune exposures were likely present. The donor was CMV seropositive and belonged to the group of 250 to 300 seropositive cohort members. A peripheral blood sample was provided by each donor, and peripheral blood mononuclear cells were used for TCR beta sequencing. Genomic DNA extraction from the blood cell samples was performed with the Qiagen DNeasy Blood Extraction Kit. The data belong to a study of cytomegalovirus exposure and HLA in healthy donors (dated by TCRdb to about 2017). Background on the whole study: In an earlier analysis of 587 of the donors, 250 to 350 Gb of sequence data and 95 million to 130 million unique TCR beta sequences from roughly 190 million T cells were reported. Typing coverage varied by locus: about 629-630 donors for A, B, C, DRB1 and DQB1; more than 500 for DQA1; approximately 570 for DPA1; roughly 450 for DPB1. The study aimed to test whether cataloging public T cell receptors could reveal signatures of past pathogen exposure. Among 300 to 450 genotyped donors of the cohort, an average of 235,054 unique TCR beta nucleotide sequences were sequenced per donor, 15% to 20% of them non-productive. To study patterns of TCR occurrence, a later analysis re-analyzed previously published TCR beta repertoires from 700 or so donors and added high-resolution HLA genotyping. Both class I and class II loci were covered by HLA typing, at four-digit resolution. Using immunosequencing, the study profiled T cell repertoires from around 670 subjects and related those repertoires to cytomegalovirus serostatus. To predict cytomegalovirus infection status, the study combined high-throughput TCR immunosequencing, statistical association of individual TCRs with disease status, and machine learning. About 5 DR-DQ haplotypes were handled as single units for association and clustering, since linkage in the cohort was strong. In an earlier analysis of about 590 of the donors, high-throughput TCR beta sequencing was used to judge whether each TCR beta V gene segment behaved as functional or pseudogenic. In addition to the first cohort of approximately 670 subjects, a separate validation cohort of about 120 different subjects was used. Approximately 300 gigabases of sequencing data and around 90 million unique TCR sequences made up an early release that covered approximately 700 HLA-typed donors. Rather than drawing on any new phenotypic data, the later analysis identified candidate immune exposures from TCR beta sequences and the way those sequences occurred across donors. All discovery cohort repertoires had been generated on a single sequencing platform. Alongside the repertoire data, information on donor age, sex, ethnicity and CMV serostatus was compiled. Genome-wide SNP genotypes for about three fifths of the roughly 670 donors were used in a later genetic analysis, which treated that subset as a discovery cohort. Of the roughly 400 genotyped donors, 75% to 85% were placed in the genetic ancestry cluster associated with self-reported Caucasian donors.

The protocol used for the library was the immunoSEQ multiplex PCR assay. A mixture of 60 forward primers for TCR Vbeta segments and 13 reverse primers for TCR Jbeta segments was used in the multiplex PCR. A multiplex PCR assay on genomic DNA amplified the CDR3 region of rearranged TCR beta genes. On the Illumina HiSeq System, the amplified TCR beta libraries were sequenced as 87-base-pair reads. The authors processed their data as follows. A later analysis counted some 74 million unique TCR beta chains across the 666 repertoires, and about 10 million of these chains were shared by at least two donors. A nearest-neighbor algorithm error-corrected the raw reads and collapsed the reads into unique sequences, merging closely related sequences to remove PCR and sequencing errors. Alignment of CDR3 sequences to IMGT reference sequences was used to assign V, D and J gene segments. For a sequence to be retained, at least a six-nucleotide match to both a V gene segment and a J gene segment was required. A rearrangement counted as productive if the CDR3 had no stop codons and remained in frame with V and J, and every other rearrangement counted as non-productive. Following IMGT convention, CDR3 was defined as the stretch from the second conserved V-encoded cysteine up to the conserved J-encoded phenylalanine. The earlier analysis of 500 to 750 of the donors excluded any sequence lacking an unambiguous match to a single V gene segment. In an earlier analysis of roughly 600 of the donors, a V segment was called functional when productive rearrangements were above 56.7%, and segregating when the standard deviation between donors exceeded 5%. A statistical classification framework was built for diagnosing cytomegalovirus status from the catalog of TCR beta chain sequences. A later analysis assigned V and J genes by comparing TCR nucleotide sequences with IMGT/GENE-DB human TR gene sequences. In a later analysis, CDR3 sequences and most-parsimonious VDJ recombination scenarios were assigned using the TCRdist pipeline. In a later analysis, each TCR beta chain was defined by its CDR3 amino acid sequence together with its V-gene family, and reads without a unique V-gene family were excluded. A later analysis removed roughly 590 highly shared, low-generation-probability nucleotide sequences to deal with suspected cross-contamination and a sequencing artifact. For each public chain, a later analysis derived a clonal expansion index from normalized ranks of inferred template counts within each repertoire. A later analysis computed generation probabilities with a VDJ recombination model fitted to out-of-frame rearrangements, and checked the results against IGoR. Hypergeometric tests were used in a later analysis to score TCR-TCR, TCR-HLA and TCR-CMV co-occurrence, with a repertoire-size bias correction applied to the TCR pairs. To estimate false discovery rates, a later analysis permuted the HLA or CMV assignments 20 times. A later analysis grouped co-occurring TCRs with DBSCAN, adding TCRdist sequence similarity when clustering within HLA-allele-positive subsets. Repertoires with fewer than 30,000 or more than 120,000 public chains, plus five repertoires with anomalous nucleotide sharing, were excluded from co-occurrence clustering. TCRdb took over this immuneACCESS table, retaining in-frame rearrangements with V and J assigned. Such tables are incomplete; in checked studies, under half of the missing clones stem from an unresolved V gene, and the remainder is unexplained. That table gives V, J and clone size, and the DNA gave D and trimming. The sample has 120,000 to 150,000 clones on record, over 60% of them singletons. The biggest ten clones account for about 3% of the sample.

What the authors observed across the whole study: Most TCR sequences were observed very rarely across donors, whereas some public TCRs were present in many individuals. According to a later analysis, TCR association rates differed among HLA loci, with DRB1 alleles showing the most associated TCRs and HLA-C alleles showing the fewest. Several of the top co-occurrence clusters appeared to be linked to parvovirus B19, influenza, CMV and Epstein-Barr virus, according to a later analysis. The cohort was sequenced for TCR beta chains only, and without alpha or paired-chain data the features that could be detected were limited. Because HLA typing was missing for some donors at each locus, association tests included only the typed subset. The study gave a list of about 160 TCR beta chains associated with cytomegalovirus. Assigning TCR associations to individual alleles was difficult when HLA alleles, especially DR and DQ, strongly co-occurred. Over 15 rarely observed V segments, including chromosome 9 orphons, were excluded from the earlier analysis of several hundred of the donors because counts were too low. Correlated functional status among segregating V segments might be attributable to linkage disequilibrium, but an unknown experimental factor could not be ruled out. In an earlier analysis of approximately 590 of the donors, most TCR beta V segments appeared in productive rearrangements about 90% or about 30% of the time, broadly matching IMGT annotations. A few of the identified cytomegalovirus-associated TCR beta chains were confirmed in vitro to be specific for cytomegalovirus antigens. For the cohort, immune exposure information was limited to CMV serostatus. At a false discovery rate of 0.05, a later analysis linked about 16,000 TCR beta sequences to specific HLA alleles. V-gene and J-gene trimming of TCR beta chains was associated with a missense DCLRE1C variant in a later genetic analysis, and the association was replicated in an independent cohort. The classifier was reported to diagnose cytomegalovirus status with high specificity and sensitivity in both the original cohort and the validation cohort. A further reported finding was that TCR beta sequences accurately predicted the HLA-A and HLA-B alleles for most subjects in the first cohort. According to a later analysis, most CMV-associated TCR beta chains appeared to be HLA-restricted, and the HLA associations seemed to be driven largely by CMV exposure. Compared with equally common non-associated chains, HLA-associated TCR beta chains in a later analysis were more clonally expanded and had lower generation probabilities. The presence/absence analyses assumed that sequencing depth was roughly uniform across donors, and that assumption may not be true. A cluster of highly shared sequence variants was judged likely to represent a technical artifact of the sequencing pipeline. It was suggested by the authors that the approach could potentially be generalized to other disease states and immunological phenotypes. A later genetic analysis reported fewer N-insertions in productive TCRs among donors in an Asian-associated ancestry cluster than the roughly 690-donor mean.

Input material: PBMCs. The receptor was derived from a woman aged 25 to 45 in good health and CMV-seropositive.

The DNA reads TGTGCCAGCAGCGAGGACAGTAACTATGGCTACACCTTC. This yields the protein CASSEDSNYGYTF. This receptor chain uses TRBV9 and TRBJ1-2; the D gene is perhaps TRBD1, from 6 matching bases. CDR1 is given as SGDLS and CDR2 as YYNGEE, both from the germline V gene. V drops 3 bases and J drops 1 base, leaving 7 bases in between. The CDR3 covers 13 residues, taking in both the cysteine and the phenylalanine. The only DNA kept is the CDR3, 39 bases in frame from the first base.